What follows describes a single TCR beta chain. It lacks a known antigen. No much larger clone exists at a distance of one base, and base qualities are not known. This sample was taken from a study of blood T cells in healthy people across ages (dated by TCRdb to between 2015 and 2017). General notes on the study: In model experiments, template switching captured about one uniquely barcoded TCR beta cDNA molecule for every two T cells. For two donors (one aged 18 to 30 and one aged 80 or older), the study analyzed two additional independent replicas of 1 million unique cDNA reads from the same blood draw. The donors were split into four age groups: young (average about 15 years), middle-aged (more than 35), aged (approximately 59) and long-lived (approximately 80). Age-related changes in TCR beta repertoire diversity were measured in the study by deep sequencing normalized with unique cDNA molecular identifiers.

General conclusions and limits of the study: Observed TCR beta diversity correlated strongly with the percentage of naive T cells measured by flow cytometry. Compared with the aged group, the long-lived group had more naive CD4+ T cells, fewer expanded clones and increased TCR diversity, suggesting age selection. Estimates of total diversity from one million sequenced T cells were regarded as lower bounds and underestimates. Because donor CMV infection status was unknown, age-related changes in expanded clonotypes were potentially confounded. Because profiling used bulk unsorted PBMCs, naive and antigen-experienced compartments could not be compared conclusively. As age increased, observed TCR beta diversity per million T cells dropped in a roughly linear way, and a significant reduction was already evident by age approximately 40.

The method behind the library was 5' RACE. TCRdb names Illumina HiSeq 2500 as the instrument used. A second PCR of 7 to 11 cycles was performed with a sample-barcoded 5' primer and a J-beta primer mix. Each TCR beta cDNA molecule received a unique molecular identifier from a template-switch 5' adaptor carrying 12 random nucleotides. Each sample yielded at least 2.5 million CDR3-containing paired-end reads. All of the RNA was converted into first-strand cDNA using the Mint cDNA synthesis kit, with a TRBC-specific oligonucleotide serving as the primer. All cDNA was treated with uracil-DNA glycosylase and then went through a first 18-cycle PCR with the universal primers M1SS and BC2_uni_R. Per the original workflow: For normalization, 1 million high-quality reads were randomly selected from each sample, with every read carrying a distinct molecular identifier. Instead of being binned into consensus sequences, reads with shared molecular identifiers were discarded. CDR3 identification, clonotype clustering and error correction used MiTCR with a Q25 quality threshold and the strictest error-elimination algorithm. A nonparametric unseen species model using Euler transformation provided a lower-bound estimate of total TCR beta diversity. TCRdb cleaned the public reads at Q25 with fastp, built clones with MiXCR and kept in-frame beta chains. Rows with a matching CDR3 protein are joined into one entry that keeps the most common DNA and genes. The authors' filters were not applied to this entry. In all, the sample holds more than 600,000 distinct CDR3 sequences, and 20% to 25% of those were seen once. The ten largest clones capture 9% to 9.5% of the sample.

Donors were 39 systemically healthy Caucasian individuals from Russia aged about 6 to 100 years. Each donor gave approximately 10 milliliters of peripheral blood, collected into EDTA-treated Vacutainer tubes. Ficoll-Paque density-gradient centrifugation was used to isolate PBMCs, with at least 7 million per sample. Trizol reagent was used to extract total RNA from the PBMCs, yielding at least 6 micrograms per sample. The percentages of naive CD45RAhigh/CD27high T cells were determined by flow cytometry on a PBMC aliquot from every donor. Sequences SGDLS (CDR1) and YYNGEE (CDR2) are obtained from the germline V gene. The CDR3 has 14 amino acids, counting the end cysteine and phenylalanine. Only the CDR3 DNA stays, 42 bases, in frame from base 1. These data were also reused for a study on T cells of mothers and their children. According to the second study: Nine systemically healthy Caucasian individuals served as donors, namely three mothers together with their six children. cDNA synthesis consumed the entire amount of extracted RNA, loaded at roughly 1.5 ug RNA in each 15 ul reaction. In the second PCR, the M1S primer added sample barcodes and 2-4 random nucleotides. Over 10 million TCR beta CDR3 reads came from each mother, compared with roughly 2.8 million reads from each child. In both related and unrelated pairs, thymic selection shapes the output of TCR recombination in a similar way, with inherited differences having only a minor effect. Normalized repertoire overlap was always slightly but never significantly higher in related than unrelated mother-child pairs. No persistent microchimeric T cell clones were found, with a detection sensitivity of 75 to 100 clones per million clonotypes. Deep NGS was used in the study to compare the TCR beta repertoires of mothers and children and to look for features that separate related mother-child pairs from unrelated individuals. On average, the children were approximately 12 +/- 4 years old, while the mothers were 40 +/- 4 years old. After adapter ligation was performed with NEBNext reagents, the libraries were sequenced on an Illumina HiSeq 2000 with 100+100 nt paired-end reads. Mother and child libraries were prepared a month apart and sequenced in separate runs to prevent cross-contamination. Each donor had between about 450,000 and 2,100,000 distinct TCR beta clonotypes identified. Naive TCR beta clonotypes were estimated from low-frequency clonotypes matched to each donor's FACS-determined naive share, without sorting.

What was sequenced was blood. This chain joins TRBV9 to TRBJ2-1, with 10 bases matching TRBD2. The DNA matches TRBJ2-7 better at its end, which makes the J call doubtful. This receptor was obtained from a boy aged 5-17 years in good health. The encoded CDR3 is CASSTTGLAYEQYF. The DNA sequence is as follows: TGTGCCAGCAGCACAACGGGACTAGCGTACGAGCAGTACTTC.